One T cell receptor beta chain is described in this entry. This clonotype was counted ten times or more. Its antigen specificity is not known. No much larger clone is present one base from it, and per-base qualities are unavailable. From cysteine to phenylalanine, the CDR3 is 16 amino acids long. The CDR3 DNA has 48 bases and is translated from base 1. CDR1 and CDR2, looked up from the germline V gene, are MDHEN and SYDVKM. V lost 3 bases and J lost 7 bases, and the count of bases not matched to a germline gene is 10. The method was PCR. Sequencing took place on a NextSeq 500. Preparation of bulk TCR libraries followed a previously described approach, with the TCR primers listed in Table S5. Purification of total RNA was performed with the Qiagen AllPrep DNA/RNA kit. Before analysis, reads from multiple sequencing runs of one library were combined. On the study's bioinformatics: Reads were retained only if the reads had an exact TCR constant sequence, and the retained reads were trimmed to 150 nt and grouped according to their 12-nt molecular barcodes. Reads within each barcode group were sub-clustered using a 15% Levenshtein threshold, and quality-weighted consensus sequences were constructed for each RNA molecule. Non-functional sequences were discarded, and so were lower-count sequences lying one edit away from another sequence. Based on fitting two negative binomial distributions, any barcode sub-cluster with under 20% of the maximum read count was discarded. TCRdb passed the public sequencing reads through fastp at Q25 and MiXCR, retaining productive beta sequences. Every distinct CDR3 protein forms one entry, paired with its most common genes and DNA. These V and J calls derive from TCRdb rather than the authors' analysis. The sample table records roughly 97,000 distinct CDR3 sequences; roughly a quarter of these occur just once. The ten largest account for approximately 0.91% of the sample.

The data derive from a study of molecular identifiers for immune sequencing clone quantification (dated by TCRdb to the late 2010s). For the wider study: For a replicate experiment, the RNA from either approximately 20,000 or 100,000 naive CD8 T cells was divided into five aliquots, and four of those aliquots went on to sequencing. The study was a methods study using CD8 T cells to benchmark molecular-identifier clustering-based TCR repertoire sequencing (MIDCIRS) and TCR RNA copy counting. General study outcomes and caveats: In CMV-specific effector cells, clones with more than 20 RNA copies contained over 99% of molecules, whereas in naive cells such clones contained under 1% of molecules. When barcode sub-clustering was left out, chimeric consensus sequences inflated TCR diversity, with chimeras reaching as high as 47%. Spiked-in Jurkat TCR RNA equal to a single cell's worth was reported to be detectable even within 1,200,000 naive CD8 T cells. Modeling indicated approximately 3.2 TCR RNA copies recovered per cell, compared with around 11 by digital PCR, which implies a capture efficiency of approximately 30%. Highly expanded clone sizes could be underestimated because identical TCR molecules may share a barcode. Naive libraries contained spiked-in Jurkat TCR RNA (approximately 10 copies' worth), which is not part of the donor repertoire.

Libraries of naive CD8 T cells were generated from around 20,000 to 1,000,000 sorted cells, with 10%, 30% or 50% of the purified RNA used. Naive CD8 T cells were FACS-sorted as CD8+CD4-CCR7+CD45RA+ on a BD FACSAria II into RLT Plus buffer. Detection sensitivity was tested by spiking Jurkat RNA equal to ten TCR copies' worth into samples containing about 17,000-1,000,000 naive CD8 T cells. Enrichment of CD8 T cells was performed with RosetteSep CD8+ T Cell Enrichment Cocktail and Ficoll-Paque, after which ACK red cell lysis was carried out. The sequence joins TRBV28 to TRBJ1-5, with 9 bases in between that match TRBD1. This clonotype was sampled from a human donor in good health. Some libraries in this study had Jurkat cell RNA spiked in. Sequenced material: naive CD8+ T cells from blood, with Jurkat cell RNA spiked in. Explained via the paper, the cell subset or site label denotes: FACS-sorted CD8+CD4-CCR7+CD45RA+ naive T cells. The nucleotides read TGTGCCAGCAGTTTCTTCGGGACAGGGCTTTGGCAGCCCCAGCATTTT. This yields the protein CASSFFGTGLWQPQHF.